In its sample, the clone carrying this TCR beta chain was seen many times. V was cut by 6 bases and J by 0 bases, with 15 bases left in between. In germline, CDR1 is SGHAT, CDR2 FQNNGV. The CDR3 totals 16 residues. TCRdb keeps only in-frame clones here, not all; method: immunoSEQ multiplex PCR. The data show fewer than 35,000 clones, none appearing only once, with under 5.5% held by the ten largest. The sample is drawn from a study of T cells after posttransplantation cyclophosphamide. The V call is TRBV11-2, the J call TRBJ1-3, with D tentatively TRBD1 (5 bases). The material sequenced was PBMCs. This clonotype was obtained from a woman in her 30s in good health and a related stem cell transplant donor. CDR3 residues: CASRSGRDGSGNTIYF. The CDR3 DNA follows: TGTGCCAGCAGATCGGGCAGGGATGGCTCTGGAAACACCATATATTTT.